Listed below are T cell receptor beta chains from one sample, sequenced in a study of PD-1 blockade in classical Hodgkin lymphoma. Profiling relied on immunoSEQ multiplex PCR, and the TCRdb table lists in-frame clones only, not all of them. The repertoire holds about 17,000 clones, approximately 86% seen once, with roughly 3.9% in the top ten. Material: peripheral blood mononuclear cells (PBMCs). These receptors all come from a human donor with classical Hodgkin lymphoma. CDR3s include the opening cysteine and the closing phenylalanine or tryptophan. D genes are given only for firm matches. Size tells how often a clone was seen (once, few, many) or the class of an expanded clone, and some rows leave it out.

abundance: NA
j_gene: TRBJ2-1
v_gene: TRBV19
d_gene: NA
CDR3aa: CASRPRGKASRSDEQFF
CDR3nt: TGTGCCAGTCGACCTCGAGGCAAAGCATCCCGGAGCGATGAGCAGTTCTTC

abundance: NA
j_gene: TRBJ2-2
v_gene: TRBV5-3
d_gene: NA
CDR3aa: CASGPRGQNTGELFF
CDR3nt: TGTGCCAGCGGGCCCCGGGGGCAAAACACCGGGGAGCTGTTTTTT

abundance: NA
j_gene: TRBJ1-5
v_gene: TRBV19
d_gene: NA
CDR3aa: CASSLQIDSNQPQHF
CDR3nt: TGTGCCAGTAGTTTACAGATTGATAGCAATCAGCCCCAGCATTTT

abundance: NA
j_gene: TRBJ1-2
v_gene: TRBV6-5
d_gene: TRBD1
CDR3aa: CASSTRGNPYGYTF
CDR3nt: TGTGCCAGCAGTACCAGGGGGAATCCGTATGGCTACACCTTC

abundance: NA
j_gene: TRBJ1-1
v_gene: TRBV6-5
d_gene: NA
CDR3aa: CASRAATRNTEAFF
CDR3nt: TGTGCCAGCAGAGCCGCAACGAGGAATACTGAAGCTTTCTTT

abundance: NA
j_gene: TRBJ2-3
v_gene: TRBV4-2
d_gene: NA
CDR3aa: CASSQGVSTDTQYF
CDR3nt: TGTGCCAGCAGCCAAGGGGTGAGCACAGATACGCAGTATTTT

abundance: NA
j_gene: TRBJ1-5
v_gene: TRBV28
d_gene: NA
CDR3aa: CASRTTVLNQPQHF
CDR3nt: TGTGCCAGCAGAACGACGGTCCTCAATCAGCCCCAGCATTTT

abundance: NA
j_gene: TRBJ1-2
v_gene: TRBV5-6
d_gene: NA
CDR3aa: CASSWWGSGYTF
CDR3nt: TGTGCCAGCAGCTGGTGGGGGAGCGGCTACACCTTC

abundance: medium-sized
j_gene: TRBJ1-1
v_gene: TRBV30
d_gene: NA
CDR3aa: CAWLRDGKAFF
CDR3nt: TGTGCCTGGCTCAGGGATGGGAAAGCTTTCTTT

abundance: NA
j_gene: TRBJ1-4
v_gene: TRBV21-1
d_gene: NA
CDR3aa: CASSNGWGEKLFF
CDR3nt: TGTGCCAGCAGCAACGGTTGGGGGGAAAAACTGTTTTTT

abundance: NA
j_gene: TRBJ1-1
v_gene: TRBV7-3
d_gene: NA
CDR3aa: CASSLQQGTEAFF
CDR3nt: TGTGCCAGCAGCTTACAGCAGGGCACTGAAGCTTTCTTT

abundance: once
j_gene: TRBJ2-1
v_gene: TRBV7-9
d_gene: TRBD2
CDR3aa: CASSLAGLAVGEQFF
CDR3nt: TGTGCCAGCAGCTTAGCGGGACTAGCAGTTGGTGAGCAGTTCTTC

abundance: NA
j_gene: TRBJ2-3
v_gene: TRBV6-4
d_gene: TRBD2
CDR3aa: CASSELGLGRDTQYF
CDR3nt: TGTGCCAGCAGTGAGCTTGGACTAGGCCGCGATACGCAGTATTTT

abundance: NA
j_gene: TRBJ2-7
v_gene: TRBV19
d_gene: TRBD2
CDR3aa: CARKWLPPGLAGAGGYEQYF
CDR3nt: TGTGCCAGAAAATGGCTTCCCCCGGGACTAGCGGGAGCAGGAGGCTACGAGCAGTACTTC

abundance: NA
j_gene: TRBJ1-3
v_gene: TRBV7-9
d_gene: NA
CDR3aa: CASSPSEGNTIYF
CDR3nt: TGTGCCAGCAGCCCTAGTGAAGGAAACACCATATATTTT

abundance: NA
j_gene: TRBJ2-3
v_gene: TRBV9
d_gene: NA
CDR3aa: CASSVQRADTQYF
CDR3nt: TGTGCCAGCAGCGTACAGAGGGCAGATACGCAGTATTTT

abundance: NA
j_gene: TRBJ2-1
v_gene: TRBV7-2
d_gene: NA
CDR3aa: CASSFRDTYNEQFF
CDR3nt: TGTGCCAGCAGCTTCCGGGACACTTACAATGAGCAGTTCTTC

abundance: NA
j_gene: TRBJ2-7
v_gene: TRBV27
d_gene: TRBD1
CDR3aa: CASRGTGGYEQYF
CDR3nt: TGTGCCAGCAGGGGGACAGGGGGCTACGAGCAGTACTTC

abundance: NA
j_gene: TRBJ1-2
v_gene: TRBV28
d_gene: NA
CDR3aa: CASRYGTDYGYTF
CDR3nt: TGTGCCAGCCGTTACGGGACGGACTATGGCTACACCTTC

abundance: NA
j_gene: TRBJ2-3
v_gene: TRBV27
d_gene: NA
CDR3aa: CASRQNPTGVVTDTQYF
CDR3nt: TGTGCCAGCAGACAAAACCCGACAGGAGTTGTCACAGATACGCAGTATTTT

abundance: NA
j_gene: TRBJ1-4
v_gene: TRBV28
d_gene: NA
CDR3aa: CASSRWGAANEKLFF
CDR3nt: TGTGCCAGCAGCCGATGGGGGGCGGCTAATGAAAAACTGTTTTTT

abundance: few
j_gene: TRBJ1-5
v_gene: TRBV28
d_gene: NA
CDR3aa: CASSPSVGLSNQPQHF
CDR3nt: TGTGCCAGCAGTCCATCGGTGGGCCTTAGCAATCAGCCCCAGCATTTT

abundance: NA
j_gene: TRBJ2-6
v_gene: TRBV29-1
d_gene: NA
CDR3aa: CSVTKQAGSGANVLTF
CDR3nt: TGCAGCGTCACCAAGCAGGCGGGATCAGGGGCCAACGTCCTGACTTTC

abundance: NA
j_gene: TRBJ1-2
v_gene: TRBV30
d_gene: TRBD1
CDR3aa: CAWSGGQPSSYGYTF
CDR3nt: TGTGCCTGGAGCGGGGGACAGCCCTCCTCCTATGGCTACACCTTC

abundance: NA
j_gene: TRBJ2-5
v_gene: TRBV11-1
d_gene: TRBD1
CDR3aa: CASSTRQGVKETQYF
CDR3nt: TGTGCCAGCAGCACAAGACAGGGTGTAAAAGAGACCCAGTACTTC

abundance: NA
j_gene: TRBJ2-3
v_gene: TRBV27
d_gene: NA
CDR3aa: CASSSVTDTQYF
CDR3nt: TGTGCCAGCAGTTCAGTGACAGATACGCAGTATTTT

abundance: NA
j_gene: TRBJ1-4
v_gene: TRBV7-9
d_gene: NA
CDR3aa: CASSLASGVTNEKLFF
CDR3nt: TGTGCCAGCAGCTTAGCGTCGGGGGTCACAAATGAAAAACTGTTTTTT

abundance: NA
j_gene: TRBJ1-1
v_gene: TRBV10-2
d_gene: TRBD1
CDR3aa: CASKDRGGGTEAFF
CDR3nt: TGCGCCAGCAAAGACAGGGGTGGGGGTACTGAAGCTTTCTTT

abundance: NA
j_gene: TRBJ1-2
v_gene: TRBV19
d_gene: TRBD1
CDR3aa: CASSPWGTGMAYTF
CDR3nt: TGTGCCAGTAGCCCCTGGGGGACAGGCATGGCCTACACCTTC

abundance: NA
j_gene: TRBJ2-7
v_gene: TRBV7-2
d_gene: NA
CDR3aa: CASSFSYEQYF
CDR3nt: TGTGCCAGCAGCTTTAGCTACGAGCAGTACTTC

abundance: few
j_gene: TRBJ2-5
v_gene: TRBV29-1
d_gene: NA
CDR3aa: CSVGRGVSETQYF
CDR3nt: TGCAGCGTGGGGAGGGGGGTTTCAGAGACCCAGTACTTC

abundance: NA
j_gene: TRBJ1-4
v_gene: TRBV7-9
d_gene: NA
CDR3aa: CASSSGHTGFNEKLFF
CDR3nt: TGTGCCAGCAGCTCCGGACACACTGGATTTAATGAAAAACTGTTTTTT